This T cell receptor beta chain derives from a study of blood T cell repertoires in COVID-19. For the study at large: Acute and convalescent COVID-19 samples came from the United States, Italy and Spain. PBMCs, B-cell-depleted T cells, or T cells provided the cDNA or gDNA that made up the material.

V was clipped by 6 bases and J by 8 bases; unmatched bases: 14. CDR3 length: 17 amino acids. Germline CDR1 LGHNT, CDR2 FRNRAP. In the original workflow: Amplification of reference gene primers provided the estimated nucleated cell counts. The protocol was immunoSEQ multiplex PCR, while the TCRdb copy is restricted to in-frame clones and leaves out a portion. That table supplies the V and J calls and clone size; D and trimming were determined from the DNA. Among 250,000 or so clones, approximately 80% were seen once, and the ten largest hold roughly 2%. Sequencing used peripheral blood. The chain joins TRBV12-5 to TRBJ2-1, with 12 bases fitting TRBD2. The receptor's source is a man aged 25-45 years who had recovered from COVID-19. CDR3 in DNA: TGTGCTAGTGGAGGAAGCCGGCTAGCGGGGGGGCCGGATGAGCAGTTCTTC. Protein sequence: CASGGSRLAGGPDEQFF.